The sequence of this TCR beta chain was determined in a study of blood T cell repertoires in COVID-19. Across the whole study: COVID-19 samples, acute and convalescent, were from the United States, Italy and Spain. PBMCs, B-cell-depleted T cells, or T cells provided the cDNA or gDNA that made up the material.

The CDR3 runs to 13 residues. Germline V lookup: CDR1 LGHDT, CDR2 YNNKEL (reference sequence). V was pared by 0 bases and J by 6 bases, with 9 bases between. Authors' analysis steps: Amplification of reference gene primers provided the estimated nucleated cell counts. Measured with immunoSEQ multiplex PCR; TCRdb has only the in-frame clones, and not every one. V, J and clone size were drawn from that table, and D and trimming were deduced from the DNA. The data hold tens of thousands of clones, with approximately 80% observed a single time. The sample taken for sequencing was peripheral blood. The clonotype originates from a man between 70 and 80 years old with acute or convalescent COVID-19. The chain uses TRBV3-1 (or the pseudogene TRBV3-2) and TRBJ2-7, with TRBD2 as a possible D gene (7 bases). Written as DNA, the CDR3 is TGTGCCAGCAGCCAAGAGAGGGGGGGCGAGCAGTACTTC. This encodes CASSQERGGEQYF.